These 16 T cell receptor beta chains came from one sample sequenced in a study of CD8 T cells in ankylosing spondylitis. MiXCR, applied by TCRdb to the 5' RACE reads, yields one record per CDR3 protein. The sample consists of around 230,000 distinct CDR3 sequences, approximately 8% of them appearing once. The sample comprised blood, either unsorted or a sorted T cell fraction (not recorded which). The receptors originated from a female donor with ankylosing spondylitis or in good health (not recorded which).

This chain uses TRBV20-1 with TRBJ2-1; a weak D match, TRBD2 (6 bases). CDR3 length: 14 residues. CDR1 is DFQATT, CDR2 SNEGSKA, per germline (reference sequence). The V end was cut by 0 bases, the J end by 6 bases, with 12 bases between. The CDR3 coding sequence is TGCAGTGCTAGAGATATGGCGGGAAGCAATGAGCAGTTCTTC. Its protein product is CSARDMAGSNEQFF.

This clonotype was seen a few times. Since a much larger clone is just one base distant, this may be a read error. The rearrangement joins TRBV2 to TRBJ2-3, with a possible D match to TRBD2 (6 bases). This CDR3 contains 16 residues. Germline values: CDR1 SNHLY, CDR2 FYNNEI. Trimming took 6 bases from V and 2 from J, leaving 18 bases between them. The CDR3 region has the DNA TGTGCCAGCAGGGGGGGTAGGACCCCTAACACAGATACGCAGTATTTT. Its translation is CASRGGRTPNTDTQYF. Drawing the rest from reference TRBV2 and TRBJ2-3, the complete variable domain is EPEVTQTPSHQVTQMGQEVILRCVPISNHLYFYWYRQILGQKVEFLVSFYNNEISEKSEIFDDQFSVERPDGSNFTLKIRSTKLEDSAMYFCASRGGRTPNTDTQYFGPGTRLTVL.

This clonotype was recorded at least ten times. V and J are TRBV6-2 or TRBV6-3 and TRBJ2-1; possible D gene TRBD1, 6 bases. V lost 0 bases, J lost 0 bases, and 15 bases lay in between. The germline V gene encodes CDR1 MNHEY and CDR2 SVGEGT. This CDR3 contains 18 residues. The CDR3 DNA is TGTGCCAGCAGTTACTCTGGCCGACAGGAGAGCTCCTACAATGAGCAGTTCTTC. Its translation: CASSYSGRQESSYNEQFF.

The table lists this clonotype with many counts. The chain couples TRBV5-5 to TRBJ2-1; D ambiguous. V was shortened by 3 bases and J by 6 bases, with 13 bases between the two germline ends. Germline V gene sequence: CDR1 SGHKS, CDR2 YYEKEE (reference sequence). The CDR3 has 14 amino acids. The DNA of the CDR3 is TGTGCCAGCAGCTCCCCTGACACCTCCAATGAGCAGTTCTTC. It codes for CASSSPDTSNEQFF.

Many counts were recorded for this clonotype. The chain uses TRBV11-2 and TRBJ1-3; 8 nucleotides line up with TRBD1. Germline values: CDR1 SGHAT, CDR2 FQNNGV. The CDR3 consists of 17 residues. V was clipped by 0 bases and J by 3 bases; unmatched bases: 7. The CDR3: CASSLDAGGAFGNTIYF. The CDR3, as DNA: TGTGCCAGCAGCTTAGATGCAGGGGGCGCGTTTGGAAACACCATATATTTT. The full variable domain, in which reference TRBV11-2 and TRBJ1-3 provide the parts outside the CDR3, is EAGVAQSPRYKIIEKRQSVAFWCNPISGHATLYWYQQILGQGPKLLIQFQNNGVVDDSQLPKDRFSAERLKGVDSTLKIQPAKLEDSAVYLCASSLDAGGAFGNTIYFGEGSWLTVV.

This clonotype was observed at least ten times. The rearrangement joins TRBV27 to TRBJ1-2; possible D gene TRBD1, 6 bases. The CDR3 has 15 residues. Per germline, CDR1 MNHEY and CDR2 SMNVEV (reference sequence). V was shortened by 8 bases and J by 4 bases, with 20 bases between the two germline ends. The DNA for the CDR3 is TGTGCCAGCCCATCTCTGGGGGCGCAGGTCTATGGCTACACCTTC. Its protein is CASPSLGAQVYGYTF.

This clonotype was found many times. The chain has TRBV10-3 and TRBJ2-7, with D possibly being TRBD2 (5 bases). V gave up 0 bases and J gave up 5 bases, with 8 bases separating them. In germline, CDR1 is ENHRY, CDR2 SYGVKD. The CDR3 sequence is 13 residues long. CDR3 in DNA: TGTGCCATCAGTGAGTCGAAAGCGGACGAGCAGTACTTC. This encodes CAISESKADEQYF.

The J gene is TRBJ1-6, the V gene TRBV10-2; 7 nucleotides line up with TRBD1. The germline V gene has CDR1 WSHSY and CDR2 SAAADI. With 3 bases clipped from V and 9 bases from J, the junction kept 11 bases outside the gene matches. The CDR3 runs to 16 residues. The CDR3 loop is CASSEGDRGRGSPLHF. CDR3 DNA: TGCGCCAGCAGTGAAGGGGACAGAGGGAGGGGTTCACCCCTCCACTTT.

The table lists this clonotype with many counts. The V call is TRBV5-5, the J call TRBJ2-1; weak D call: TRBD2 (5 bases). Trimming cost V 3 bases and J 7 bases, with 11 bases left between them. The CDR3 extends over 13 amino acids. Per the germline V gene, CDR1 is SGHKS and CDR2 is YYEKEE (reference sequence). The CDR3 protein is CASSSWSGNEQFF. CDR3 nucleotides: TGTGCCAGCAGCTCTTGGTCGGGGAATGAGCAGTTCTTC.

There are many counts of this clonotype. The chain uses TRBV5-1 and TRBJ1-4, with D unclear. V shed 0 bases and J shed 7 bases, with 13 bases lying between them. Germline V gene lookup returns CDR1 SGHRS and CDR2 YFSETQ. This CDR3 is built from 15 residues. This CDR3 is CASSLGRRFGEKLFF. CDR3 bases: TGCGCCAGCAGCTTGGGCAGAAGGTTTGGTGAAAAACTGTTTTTT.

To note about this clonotype: A much larger clone differs from this one at a single base, so this may be a read error. The CDR3 sequence: CVSSRVGLLNEQFF. CDR3 bases: TGTGTCAGCAGTCGTGTTGGGCTCCTGAATGAGCAGTTCTTC. The chain recombines TRBV7-8 with TRBJ2-1; D gene ambiguous. Germline loops: CDR1 SGHVS, CDR2 FQNEAQ. This CDR3 has 14 amino acids.

This clonotype was recorded at least ten times. The V and J genes are TRBV29-1 and TRBJ2-3; 9 bases match TRBD1. This CDR3 comprises 15 residues. CDR1 SQVTM and CDR2 ANQGSEA come from the germline V gene. V lost 7 bases to trimming and J lost 4 bases; unmatched junction nucleotides: 12. The DNA for the CDR3 is TGCAGCGCTAAACTCCGGGACAGGGCCGCAGATACGCAGTATTTT. Encoded protein: CSAKLRDRAADTQYF.

This clonotype was detected ten times or more. This chain connects TRBV24-1 to TRBJ2-6; D perhaps matches TRBD2 (6 bases). Germline lookup yields CDR1 KGHDR and CDR2 SFDVKD. The CDR3 contains 16 residues. V gave up 4 bases and J gave up 0 bases, with 9 bases separating them. CDR3 coding DNA: TGTGCCACCAGTGAGGGACTTCTCTCTGGGGCCAACGTCCTGACTTTC. This sequence encodes CATSEGLLSGANVLTF.

The chain couples TRBV15 to TRBJ1-5; D perhaps matches TRBD1 (5 bases). The length of the CDR3 is 8 residues. Germline CDR1 is LNHNV and CDR2 is YYDKDF (reference sequence). The CDR3 DNA is TGTGGGGTCTTGGGGGAGCATTTT. Translating gives CGVLGEHF.

This chain connects TRBV7-9 to TRBJ2-1; D may be TRBD1 (5 bases). Germline V lookup: CDR1 SEHNR, CDR2 FQNEAQ (reference sequence). The CDR3 contains 16 residues. Trimming pared 6 bases from V and 5 bases from J, leaving 20 bases between. CDR3 bases: TGTGCCAGCAGACCCCAGGGTGGGGCTCGAAACAATGAGCAGTTCTTC. The encoded protein is CASRPQGGARNNEQFF.

This clonotype showed up many times. DNA for the CDR3: TGCAGTGCTAGACGGTATAGGCAGGGGTCAGATACGCAGTATTTT. This codes for CSARRYRQGSDTQYF. The chain carries TRBV20-1 and TRBJ2-3; perhaps TRBD1 as D (6 bases). The CDR3 sequence is 15 residues long. V dropped 2 bases and J dropped 4 bases, with 16 bases sitting between them. The V gene's germline CDR1 is DFQATT and CDR2 SNEGSKA (reference sequence).